Shown below are 32 T cell receptor beta chains from a single sample sequenced in a study of CD8+ T cells in alopecia areata (dated by TCRdb to 2017 to 2018). This sample's time point label indicates: 4 weeks on oral tofacitinib. The treatment or condition label for this specimen denotes: oral pan-JAK inhibitor, 5-10 mg twice daily. Libraries were constructed by the immunoSEQ multiplex PCR assay. RNA was extracted from all samples and reverse transcribed into cDNA as template for TCR sequencing. TCRdb holds this immuneACCESS table with in-frame rearrangements only. Some clones are missing; in checked studies, unresolved V genes explain under half, and the rest has no known cause. The sample yields about 210,000 clones; roughly 64% were counted once. The biggest ten clones account for around 4% of the sample. Material: CD4+ T cells sorted from blood, obtained at week 4, from a patient treated with tofacitinib. Receptor source: a human donor with alopecia areata.

The chain carries TRBV5-1 and TRBJ2-7; D gene uncertain. The germline V gene encodes CDR1 SGHRS and CDR2 YFSETQ. The CDR3 is 12 amino acids. V lost 0 bases and J lost 2, with 3 bases in between. Written as DNA, the CDR3 is TGCGCCAGCAGCTTGGGGGCCTACGAGCAGTACTTC. Translating gives CASSLGAYEQYF.

This chain joins TRBV5-6 and TRBJ2-7; D possibly uses TRBD1 or TRBD2 (5 bases each). With 4 bases removed from V and 3 bases from J, the gap between germline ends came to 17 bases. Germline CDR1 reads SGHDT; CDR2 reads YYEEEE. The CDR3 has 15 residues. The CDR3 here is CASSGSGTYIYEQYF. In DNA, the CDR3 is TGTGCCAGCAGCGGATCCGGGACGTACATCTACGAGCAGTACTTC.

The chain recombines TRBV11-2 with TRBJ1-2; D may be TRBD1 (5 bases). CDR1 is SGHAT, CDR2 FQNNGV, per germline. This CDR3 contains 15 residues. V was trimmed by 5 bases and J by 4 bases, leaving 17 bases between them. CDR3 coding DNA: TGTGCCAGCAGCGAATGGGCAGGGAACACCTATGGCTACACCTTC. It is translated as CASSEWAGNTYGYTF.

The chain links TRBV30 to TRBJ2-4; D is perhaps TRBD2 (5 bases). The CDR3 runs 12 residues. The V end was cut by 4 bases, the J end by 9 bases, with 13 bases between. From germline, CDR1 is GTSNPN and CDR2 SVGIG (reference sequence). The CDR3, as DNA: TGTGCCTGGAATAAGCCTCGGGGCATTCAGTACTTC. This translates into CAWNKPRGIQYF.

The J gene is TRBJ2-3, the V gene TRBV23-1; D gene unclear. TRBV23-1 qualifies as an ORF whose function is uncertain. The CDR3 loop spans 11 amino acids. Trimming shortened V by 3 bases and J by 14 bases, and 12 bases separated the two germline ends. The CDR3 nucleotides are TGCGCCAGCAGTCATCAACACGTATGGTATTTT. Amino acid sequence: CASSHQHVWYF.

The chain uses TRBV5-1 and TRBJ2-3; 13 positions agree with TRBD2. The length of the CDR3 is 17 residues. V shed 4 bases and J 1 base; nucleotides not matched to a gene: 6. Germline V CDR1 and CDR2: SGHRS, YFSETQ. CDR3 sequence (DNA): TGCGCCAGCAGCGTCTCGGGGACTAGCGGGGGCACAGATACGCAGTATTTT. Protein sequence: CASSVSGTSGGTDTQYF.

The V call is TRBV29-1, the J call TRBJ2-1, with 10 bases matching TRBD1. With V trimmed by 4 bases and J by 6 bases, 3 bases remained unmatched. Germline V gene sequence: CDR1 SQVTM, CDR2 ANQGSEA. The CDR3 totals 13 residues. The CDR3 nucleotides are TGCAGCGTTGGACAGGGGGCGTTCAATGAGCAGTTCTTC. Amino acids: CSVGQGAFNEQFF.

This clone was seen only a few times. In DNA form, the CDR3 reads TGCAGTGCCGGGGACAGCGAAGCTTTCTTT. Amino acid sequence: CSAGDSEAFF. This rearrangement joins TRBV20-1 to TRBJ1-1; 7 bases match TRBD1. V lost 6 bases to trimming and J lost 8 bases; unmatched junction nucleotides: 3. Germline V gene lookup returns CDR1 DFQATT and CDR2 SNEGSKA (reference sequence). The CDR3 has 10 residues.

V and J are TRBV5-1 and TRBJ1-5, with a weak D call TRBD1 (6 bases). The CDR3 sequence is 14 residues long. Germline CDR1 SGHRS, CDR2 YFSETQ. Trimming took off 2 bases at V and 6 bases at J, with 12 bases between the two ends. The CDR3 sequence is CASSFAGDGQPQHF. The CDR3 bases are TGCGCCAGCAGCTTTGCAGGGGATGGTCAGCCCCAGCATTTT.

This clone was picked up a small number of times. The rearrangement uses TRBV19 and TRBJ2-2; no clear D. The V gene's germline CDR1 is LNHDA and CDR2 SQIVND (reference sequence). The CDR3 consists of 14 residues. V lost 7 bases and J 2 bases, leaving 11 bases between the germline ends. The CDR3 nucleotides read TGTGCCAGTAATCTAGGCTCAAACACCGGGGAGCTGTTTTTT. Its protein is CASNLGSNTGELFF.

The rearrangement joins TRBV6-6 to TRBJ2-5; D might be TRBD1 or TRBD2, each matching 5 bases. Germline V gene sequence: CDR1 MNHNY, CDR2 SVGAGI (reference sequence). The CDR3 runs 16 residues. With 5 bases removed from V and 5 bases from J, the gap between germline ends came to 21 bases. In nucleotides, the CDR3 is TGTGCCAGCAGTCCTCGGACTGGGGGATCATTGGAGACCCAGTACTTC. Protein sequence: CASSPRTGGSLETQYF.

This clone was observed a few times. The rearrangement uses TRBV2 and TRBJ1-1, with D maybe TRBD1 (6 bases). Trimming took 4 bases from V and 0 from J, leaving 12 bases between them. Germline V gives CDR1 SNHLY, CDR2 FYNNEI. This CDR3 spans 15 amino acids. The CDR3, as DNA: TGTGCCAGCAGTGTCCAGGGGCTCATGAACACTGAAGCTTTCTTT. Protein: CASSVQGLMNTEAFF.

J is TRBJ1-1 and V is TRBV5-1; D is ambiguous. This CDR3 is built from 12 residues. Germline V lookup: CDR1 SGHRS, CDR2 YFSETQ. The V gene lost 3 bases and the J gene lost 4 bases, with 7 bases spanning the gap. This CDR3 is CASSYGSTEAFF. Written as DNA, the CDR3 is TGCGCCAGCAGCTACGGGTCCACTGAAGCTTTCTTT.

Concerning this clone itself: Additional DNA sequences in this sample encode the identical CDR3. CDR3 nucleotides: TGCAGCGTTGTATTGGGAGAGACCCAGTACTTC. Its translation: CSVVLGETQYF. The chain uses TRBV29-1 and TRBJ2-5; D not certain. CDR1 is SQVTM and CDR2 is ANQGSEA in the germline V gene. CDR3 length equals 11 residues. Deletions cut 4 bases from V and 4 bases from J, with 7 bases between.

The chain employs TRBV15 and TRBJ1-6; 10 nucleotides match TRBD1. Germline CDR1 is LNHNV and CDR2 is YYDKDF (reference sequence). There are 15 residues in the CDR3. Losses at the gene ends were 5 bases for V and 10 bases for J; bases not matched to a gene: 8. As DNA, the CDR3 is TGTGCCACCAGCCCGAGGGACAGGGGAGGCTCACCCCTCCACTTT. Protein sequence: CATSPRDRGGSPLHF. Drawing the rest from reference TRBV15 and TRBJ1-6, the complete variable domain is DAMVIQNPRYQVTQFGKPVTLSCSQTLNHNVMYWYQQKSSQAPKLLFHYYDKDFNNEADTPDNFQSRRPNTSFCFLDIRSPGLGDTAMYLCATSPRDRGGSPLHFGNGTRLTVT.

V and J are TRBV27 and TRBJ1-1, with D possibly TRBD1 on 5 matching bases. The V end lost 7 bases, the J end lost 5 bases, and 14 bases lay between the germline ends. CDR3 length: 13 residues. The V gene's germline CDR1 is MNHEY and CDR2 SMNVEV (reference sequence). Here the CDR3 reads CASMRRGGTEAFF. The CDR3 DNA is TGTGCCAGCATGAGGAGGGGTGGGACTGAAGCTTTCTTT.

This rearrangement joins TRBV10-3 to TRBJ2-5; TRBD2 is a possible D gene (5 bases). Germline-derived CDR1 and CDR2 are ENHRY and SYGVKD. The CDR3 has 15 amino acids. The ends were cut back, 4 bases at V and 5 bases at J, with 17 bases in the middle. The CDR3 DNA reads as TGTGCCATCAGTGCGGAGAGCGGCATAGGGGAGACCCAGTACTTC. Its translation is CAISAESGIGETQYF.

This chain links TRBV5-1 with TRBJ1-1; tentatively, D is TRBD1 (5 bases). V was pared by 1 base and J by 7 bases, with 11 bases between. The CDR3 consists of 13 residues. Germline V gene data show CDR1 as SGHRS and CDR2 as YFSETQ. The CDR3 here is CASSLSGHLEAFF. CDR3 DNA sequence: TGCGCCAGCAGCTTGTCCGGACACCTTGAAGCTTTCTTT.

This chain connects TRBV4-3 to TRBJ2-1, with D possibly TRBD2 on 6 matching bases. Looked up from germline, CDR1 is LGHNA and CDR2 is YSLEER. V was cut by 1 base and J by 7 bases, with 8 bases left in between. The CDR3 contains 13 residues. Written as DNA, the CDR3 is TGCGCCAGCAGCCAAGGCGGGAAAAATGAGCAGTTCTTC. Residues: CASSQGGKNEQFF.

The chain combines TRBV23-1 with TRBJ2-2, with D uncertain. TRBV23-1 has ORF status, its function being uncertain. V was clipped by 7 bases and J by 0 bases, with 15 bases between them. The length of the CDR3 is 16 residues. The CDR3 here is CASNSQLLANTGELFF. The CDR3 region has the DNA TGCGCCAGCAACAGTCAACTCCTCGCGAACACCGGGGAGCTGTTTTTT.

The chain joins TRBV30 to TRBJ2-1; D perhaps matches TRBD1 (6 bases). CDR1 is GTSNPN, CDR2 SVGIG, per germline (reference sequence). The CDR3 has 14 amino acids. Trimming took 0 bases from V and 11 from J, leaving 17 bases between them. Here the CDR3 reads CAWSVPTGTRKQFF. CDR3 DNA: TGTGCCTGGAGTGTACCGACCGGGACAAGAAAGCAGTTCTTC.

The chain couples TRBV7-8 to TRBJ2-5; TRBD2 might be the D (5 bases). CDR3 length equals 15 residues. The ends were cut back, 4 bases at V and 1 base at J, with 13 bases in the middle. Germline values: CDR1 SGHVS, CDR2 FQNEAQ. The CDR3 protein is CASSSEGLFQETQYF. In DNA form, the CDR3 reads TGTGCCAGCAGCTCAGAGGGTCTATTCCAAGAGACCCAGTACTTC.

V and J are TRBV2 and TRBJ1-2, with D possibly being TRBD1 (6 bases). Trimming took off 1 base at V and 7 bases at J, with 7 bases between the two ends. Germline lookup yields CDR1 SNHLY and CDR2 FYNNEI. The CDR3 totals 12 residues. For the CDR3, the DNA is TGTGCCAGCAGTGAAGGGACAGCTGGCTACACCTTC. Residues: CASSEGTAGYTF.

V is TRBV20-1 and J is TRBJ2-3; D remains unclear. Germline CDR1 reads DFQATT; CDR2 reads SNEGSKA (reference sequence). CDR3 length: 11 residues. V lost 4 bases, J lost 6 bases, and 8 bases lay in between. CDR3 DNA sequence: TGCAGTGCTACCCGAGTCGATACGCAGTATTTT. This translates into CSATRVDTQYF.

This rearrangement joins TRBV29-1 to TRBJ1-1, with 7 bases identical to TRBD1. Germline values: CDR1 SQVTM, CDR2 ANQGSEA. The V and J ends lost 4 bases and 2 bases, in that order; junction bases with no gene match: 4. This CDR3 spans 13 amino acids. The CDR3 bases are TGCAGCGTTGTCAAGGGGGCAAACACTGAAGCTTTCTTT. Amino acid sequence: CSVVKGANTEAFF.

The chain joins TRBV18 to TRBJ1-6; no clear D gene. V was trimmed by 8 bases and J by 4 bases, leaving 9 bases between them. CDR3 length: 13 residues. From germline, CDR1 is KGHSH and CDR2 LQKENI. CDR3 region: CASRTDYNSPLHF. The CDR3 bases are TGTGCCAGCCGGACCGATTATAATTCACCCCTCCACTTT.

This clone occurred a few times. This rearrangement joins TRBV7-2 to TRBJ2-2; unclear D gene. From germline, CDR1 is SGHTA and CDR2 FQGNSA. Trimming removed 8 bases from V and 6 bases from J, with 13 bases in between. This CDR3 region has 13 residues. CDR3 sequence (DNA): TGTGCCAGCTGTATCCAGCTCCCCGGGGAGCTGTTTTTT. Translated: CASCIQLPGELFF.

This clone appeared a few times. The V call is TRBV25-1, the J call TRBJ1-1, with D maybe TRBD1 (5 bases). The CDR3 consists of 14 residues. Germline V gene data show CDR1 as MGHDK and CDR2 as SYGVNS. Trimming left V 4 bases short and J 1 base short, with 10 bases between. The CDR3 DNA follows: TGTGCCAGCAGTGCCAATACAGGGAACACTGAAGCTTTCTTT. Amino acids: CASSANTGNTEAFF.

CDR3 in DNA: TGCGCCAGCAGCCAAGATGGGCGAGGGGTTGGCACAGATACGCAGTATTTT. Translation: CASSQDGRGVGTDTQYF. This chain uses TRBV4-3 with TRBJ2-3; D is tentatively TRBD1 or TRBD2 (5 bases each). Per germline, CDR1 LGHNA and CDR2 YSLEER. The CDR3 runs to 17 residues. Trimming cost V 0 bases and J 1 base, with 14 bases left between them.

This clone was counted between two and nine times. This chain joins TRBV4-3 and TRBJ2-1, with D perhaps being TRBD1 or TRBD2 (5 bases each). The V gene lost 0 bases and the J gene lost 10 bases, with 10 bases spanning the gap. CDR1 and CDR2 (germline): LGHNA, YSLEER. CDR3 size: 13 residues. The CDR3 here is CASSQDRDREQFF. In DNA, the CDR3 is TGCGCCAGCAGCCAAGACCGGGACCGAGAGCAGTTCTTC.

This clone was seen a handful of times. The rearrangement links TRBV6-4 to TRBJ2-2; D is perhaps TRBD1 (6 bases). CDR1 and CDR2 from the germline V gene are MRHNA and SNTAGT. The germline V and J ends were trimmed by 4 bases and 7 bases, with 10 bases remaining between them. The length of the CDR3 is 13 residues. CDR3 nucleotide sequence: TGTGCCAGCAGTGCGCAGGGGTTCGGGGAGCTGTTTTTT. Translated: CASSAQGFGELFF.

The chain joins TRBV15 to TRBJ2-7, with TRBD1 matching 9 bases. This CDR3 has 17 residues. The V and J ends lost 0 bases and 0 bases, in that order; junction bases with no gene match: 6. The germline gives CDR1 LNHNV, CDR2 YYDKDF (reference sequence). The CDR3 region is CATSRDRGTGSSYEQYF. The CDR3 DNA follows: TGTGCCACCAGCAGAGATCGTGGGACAGGGAGCTCCTACGAGCAGTACTTC.